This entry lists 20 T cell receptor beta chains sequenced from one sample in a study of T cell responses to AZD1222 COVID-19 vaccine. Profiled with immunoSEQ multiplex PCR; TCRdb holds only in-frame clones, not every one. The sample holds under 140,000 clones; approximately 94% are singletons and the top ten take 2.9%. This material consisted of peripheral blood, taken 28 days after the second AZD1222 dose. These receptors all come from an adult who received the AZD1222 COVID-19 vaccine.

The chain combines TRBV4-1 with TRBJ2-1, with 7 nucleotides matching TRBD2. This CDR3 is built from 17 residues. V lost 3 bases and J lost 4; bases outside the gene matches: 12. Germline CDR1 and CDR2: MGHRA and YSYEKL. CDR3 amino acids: CASSQGSGRGPYNEQFF. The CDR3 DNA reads TGCGCCAGCAGCCAGGGTAGCGGGCGAGGCCCGTACAATGAGCAGTTCTTC.

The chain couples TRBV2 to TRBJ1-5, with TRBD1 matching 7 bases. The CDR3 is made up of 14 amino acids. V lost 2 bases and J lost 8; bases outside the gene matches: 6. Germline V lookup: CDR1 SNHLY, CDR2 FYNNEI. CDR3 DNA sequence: TGTGCCAGCAGTGAATATGAGGGGGCGAAGCCCCAGCATTTT. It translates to CASSEYEGAKPQHF.

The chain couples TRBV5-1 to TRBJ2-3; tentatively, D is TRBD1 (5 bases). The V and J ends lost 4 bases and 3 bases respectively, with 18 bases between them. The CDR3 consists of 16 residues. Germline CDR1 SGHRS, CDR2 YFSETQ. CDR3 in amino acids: CASSRMDNQGTDTQYF. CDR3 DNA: TGCGCCAGCAGCCGGATGGATAATCAGGGAACAGATACGCAGTATTTT.

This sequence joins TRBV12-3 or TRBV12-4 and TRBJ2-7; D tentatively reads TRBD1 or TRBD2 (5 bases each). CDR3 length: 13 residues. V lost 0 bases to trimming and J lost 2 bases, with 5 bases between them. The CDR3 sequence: CASSLAGAYEQYF. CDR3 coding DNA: TGTGCCAGCAGTTTAGCGGGGGCCTACGAGCAGTACTTC.

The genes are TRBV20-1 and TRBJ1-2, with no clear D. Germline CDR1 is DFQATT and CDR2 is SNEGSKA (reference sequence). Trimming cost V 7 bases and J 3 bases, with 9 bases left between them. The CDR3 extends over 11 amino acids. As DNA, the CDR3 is TGCAGTGTCTCAAATGACTATGGCTACACCTTC. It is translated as CSVSNDYGYTF.

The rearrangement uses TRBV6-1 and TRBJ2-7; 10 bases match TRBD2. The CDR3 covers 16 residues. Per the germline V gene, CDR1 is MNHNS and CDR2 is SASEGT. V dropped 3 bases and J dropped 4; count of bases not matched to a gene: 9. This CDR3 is CASSETLAGVAYEQYF. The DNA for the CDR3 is TGTGCCAGCAGTGAGACCCTAGCGGGGGTAGCGTACGAGCAGTACTTC.

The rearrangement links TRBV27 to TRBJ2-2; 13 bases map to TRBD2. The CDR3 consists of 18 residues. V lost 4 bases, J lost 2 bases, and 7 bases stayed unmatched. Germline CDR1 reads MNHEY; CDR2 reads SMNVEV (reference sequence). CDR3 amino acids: CASSSLGLAGQNTGELFF. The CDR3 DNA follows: TGTGCCAGCAGTTCCCTGGGACTAGCGGGGCAAAACACCGGGGAGCTGTTTTTT.

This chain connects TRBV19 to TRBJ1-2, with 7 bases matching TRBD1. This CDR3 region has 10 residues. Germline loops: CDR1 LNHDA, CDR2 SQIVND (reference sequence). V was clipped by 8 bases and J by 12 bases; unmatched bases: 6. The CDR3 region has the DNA TGTGCCAGTGGAGGGGGCGGCAACACCTTC. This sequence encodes CASGGGGNTF.

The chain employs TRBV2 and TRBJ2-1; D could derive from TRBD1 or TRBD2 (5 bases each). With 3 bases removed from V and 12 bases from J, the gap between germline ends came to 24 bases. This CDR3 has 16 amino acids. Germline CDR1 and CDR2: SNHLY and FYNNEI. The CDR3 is CASSDKVGLAGAGQFF. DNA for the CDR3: TGTGCCAGCAGTGATAAGGTCGGGCTAGCCGGGGCAGGGCAGTTCTTC.

The CDR3 here is CASNLMTDFTEAFF. The CDR3, as DNA: TGTGCCAGCAATCTAATGACGGACTTCACTGAAGCTTTCTTT. V usage is TRBV6-5 and J usage is TRBJ1-1; D uncertain. Germline V gives CDR1 MNHEY, CDR2 SVGAGI. V lost 7 bases and J lost 4, with 16 bases in between. The CDR3 loop spans 14 amino acids.

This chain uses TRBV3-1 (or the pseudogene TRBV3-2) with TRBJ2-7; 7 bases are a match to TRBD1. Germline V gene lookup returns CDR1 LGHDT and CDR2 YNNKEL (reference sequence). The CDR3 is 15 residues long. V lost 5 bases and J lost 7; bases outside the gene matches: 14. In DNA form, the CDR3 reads TGTGCCAGCAGCTTCAAGACAGGGCCGGTGGGAGAGCAGTACTTC. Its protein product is CASSFKTGPVGEQYF.

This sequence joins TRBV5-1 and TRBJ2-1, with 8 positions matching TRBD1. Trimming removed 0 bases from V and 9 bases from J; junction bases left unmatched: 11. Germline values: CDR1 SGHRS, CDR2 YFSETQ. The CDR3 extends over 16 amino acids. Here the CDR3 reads CASSLDRGDVLGEQFF. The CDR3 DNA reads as TGCGCCAGCAGCTTGGACAGGGGGGATGTGTTAGGTGAGCAGTTCTTC.

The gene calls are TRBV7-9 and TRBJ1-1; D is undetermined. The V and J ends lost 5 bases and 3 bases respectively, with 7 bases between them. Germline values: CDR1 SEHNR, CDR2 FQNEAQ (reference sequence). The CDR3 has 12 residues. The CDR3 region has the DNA TGTGCCAGCAGCCCCACGGACACTGAAGCTTTCTTT. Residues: CASSPTDTEAFF. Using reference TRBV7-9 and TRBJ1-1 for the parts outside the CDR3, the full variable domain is DTGVSQNPRHKITKRGQNVTFRCDPISEHNRLYWYRQTLGQGPEFLTYFQNEAQLEKSRLLSDRFSAERPKGSFSTLEIQRTEQGDSAMYLCASSPTDTEAFFGQGTRLTVV.

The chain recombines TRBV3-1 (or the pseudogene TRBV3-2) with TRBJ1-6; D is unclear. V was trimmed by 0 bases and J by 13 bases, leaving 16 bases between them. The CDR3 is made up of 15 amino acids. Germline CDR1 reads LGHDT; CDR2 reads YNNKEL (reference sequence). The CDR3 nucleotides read TGTGCCAGCAGCCAAGATTCAGGATCGAGGGTCCCCCTCCACTTT. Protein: CASSQDSGSRVPLHF.

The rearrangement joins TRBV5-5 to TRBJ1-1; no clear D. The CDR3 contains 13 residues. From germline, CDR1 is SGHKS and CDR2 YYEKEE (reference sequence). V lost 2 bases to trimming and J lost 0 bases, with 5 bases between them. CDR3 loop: CASSFWVNTEAFF. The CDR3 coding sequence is TGTGCCAGCAGCTTCTGGGTGAACACTGAAGCTTTCTTT. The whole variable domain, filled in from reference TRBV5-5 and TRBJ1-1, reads DAGVTQSPTHLIKTRGQQVTLRCSPISGHKSVSWYQQVLGQGPQFIFQYYEKEERGRGNFPDRFSARQFPNYSSELNVNALLLGDSALYLCASSFWVNTEAFFGQGTRLTVV.

CDR3 sequence: CASSLDSQETQYF. The CDR3 DNA follows: TGTGCCAGCAGCTTGGACAGTCAAGAGACCCAGTACTTC. The genes are TRBV11-3 and TRBJ2-5; D might be TRBD1 (6 bases). The CDR3 consists of 13 residues. V was cut by 3 bases and J by 2 bases, with 7 bases left in between. Per germline, CDR1 SGHNT and CDR2 YENEEA.

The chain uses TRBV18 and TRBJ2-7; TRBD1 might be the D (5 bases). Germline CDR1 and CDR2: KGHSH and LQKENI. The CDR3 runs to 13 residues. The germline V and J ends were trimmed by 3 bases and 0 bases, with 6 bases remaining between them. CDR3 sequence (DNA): TGTGCCAGCTCACCCGGACACTCCTACGAGCAGTACTTC. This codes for CASSPGHSYEQYF.

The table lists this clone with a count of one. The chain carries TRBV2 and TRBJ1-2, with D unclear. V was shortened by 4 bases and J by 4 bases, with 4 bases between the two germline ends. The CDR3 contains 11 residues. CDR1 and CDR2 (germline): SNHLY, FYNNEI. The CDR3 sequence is CASSGLYGYTF. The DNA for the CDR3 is TGTGCCAGCAGTGGTCTCTATGGCTACACCTTC.

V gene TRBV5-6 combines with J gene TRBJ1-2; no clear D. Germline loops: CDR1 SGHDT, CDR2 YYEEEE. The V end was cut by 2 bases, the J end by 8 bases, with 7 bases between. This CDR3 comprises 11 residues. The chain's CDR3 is CASSFSEGYTF. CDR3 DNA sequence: TGTGCCAGCAGCTTTAGCGAAGGCTACACCTTC.

The CDR3 protein is CASSQDQGDTQYF. DNA for the CDR3: TGCGCCAGCAGCCAAGATCAGGGGGATACGCAGTATTTT. The chain joins TRBV4-1 to TRBJ2-3, with D tentatively TRBD1 (6 bases). The CDR3 runs to 13 residues. V lost 0 bases to trimming and J lost 6 bases, with 7 bases between them. Germline V gene data show CDR1 as MGHRA and CDR2 as YSYEKL.